The TCR beta chain under discussion was sequenced for a study of blood T cell repertoires in COVID-19. Study-wide background: Sites across the United States, Italy and Spain contributed samples from acute and convalescent COVID-19.

The CDR3 length is 14 residues. The germline gives CDR1 SGHDT, CDR2 YYEEEE. V lost 4 bases to trimming and J lost 5 bases; unmatched junction nucleotides: 3. Seattle patients were enrolled while actively infected and followed longitudinally. Clones were sequenced by immunoSEQ multiplex PCR, and TCRdb holds only the in-frame ones, with some missing. This table holds about 100,000 clones, about 90% found once. The V and J genes are TRBV5-6 and TRBJ1-4, with 9 bases fitting TRBD1. The clonotype comes from a man younger than 30 with COVID-19, enrolled during active disease. The sample consisted of peripheral blood. The CDR3 here is CASSPGTGNEKLFF. The CDR3, as DNA: TGTGCCAGCAGCCCCGGGACAGGGAATGAAAAACTGTTTTTT.